Sequencing of this T cell receptor (beta chain) was carried out in a study of STAT5B mutations in CD4+ large granular lymphocyte leukemia. V lost 8 bases and J 4 bases, leaving 18 bases between the germline ends. The CDR3 contains 15 residues. Profiled with immunoSEQ multiplex PCR; TCRdb holds only in-frame clones, not every one. Among approximately 30,000 clones listed, 65% to 70% were seen once. The origin of this receptor is a human donor in good health. The J gene is TRBJ1-3, the V gene TRBV23-1, with a tentative D call TRBD1 (6 bases). TRBV23-1 counts as an open reading frame of uncertain function. Material for sequencing was CD4+ T cells from blood buffy coats. The chain's CDR3 is CASEGTGTTGNTIYF. The CDR3, as DNA: TGCGCCAGCGAGGGGACCGGGACAACCGGAAACACCATATATTTT.